This TCR beta chain was profiled in a study of beta chain features in type 1 diabetes. Study-level points and caveats: Patients' naive, central memory and Treg TCRB repertoires seemed closer to one another than those of healthy donors. TCRB CDR3s were moderately but significantly shorter in Type 1 diabetes patients in all four CD4+ subsets.

Per donor, one heparinised blood draw averaged approximately 120 mL. Isolation of CD4+ naive, central memory, regulatory and stem cell-like memory cells was achieved by sorting via CD45RO/CCR7/CD25/CD127/CD95/CD27. For this clone: The antigen is not known.

Reverse transcription of all isolated RNA meant that expressed TCRB transcripts were sequenced. Sequencing was performed with immunoSEQ multiplex PCR; in TCRdb, only in-frame clones are kept and a portion is missing. The data show more than 250,000 clones, about 15% seen once. What was sequenced was naive CD4+ T cells from blood. The clonotype was recovered from a man younger than 30 with type 1 diabetes.

CDR3 nucleotides: TGTGCCAGTAGTATAGTTCTAGCGGTCCAAGAGACCCAGTACTTC. Protein sequence: CASSIVLAVQETQYF. The chain is built from TRBV19 and TRBJ2-5, with 7 positions matching TRBD2. This CDR3 region has 15 residues. The V gene's germline CDR1 is LNHDA and CDR2 SQIVND (reference sequence). V lost 1 base, J lost 1 base, and 3 bases stayed unmatched.